The clone carrying this T cell receptor (beta chain) was observed a handful of times. Antigen unknown. The germline V gene has CDR1 MNHEY and CDR2 SMNVEV (reference sequence). V gave up 2 bases and J gave up 5 bases, with 16 bases separating them. The length of the CDR3 is 15 residues. Sample-barcoded 5' priming and a J-beta primer mix drove a second PCR of roughly 6 to 12 cycles. TCRdb itself ran the 5' RACE reads through MiXCR, one entry per CDR3 protein. The top ten clones hold under 4% of a sample with 780,000 or so distinct CDR3 sequences, 20% to 25% of them seen once. No fewer than 5.5 micrograms of total RNA were isolated from every sample. These data belong to a study of blood T cells in healthy people across ages. The study's findings and limits: CMV status of donors was unknown, possibly confounding expanded clonotype changes.

Separately, the same data were catalogued under a study of T cells of mothers and their children.

This sequence was found in a boy younger than 18 in good health. This chain connects TRBV27 to TRBJ2-7; no firm D call. Input material: blood. The CDR3 here is CASSLARTGYNEQYF. CDR3 DNA sequence: TGTGCCAGCAGTTTAGCTAGAACTGGCTACAACGAGCAGTACTTC.